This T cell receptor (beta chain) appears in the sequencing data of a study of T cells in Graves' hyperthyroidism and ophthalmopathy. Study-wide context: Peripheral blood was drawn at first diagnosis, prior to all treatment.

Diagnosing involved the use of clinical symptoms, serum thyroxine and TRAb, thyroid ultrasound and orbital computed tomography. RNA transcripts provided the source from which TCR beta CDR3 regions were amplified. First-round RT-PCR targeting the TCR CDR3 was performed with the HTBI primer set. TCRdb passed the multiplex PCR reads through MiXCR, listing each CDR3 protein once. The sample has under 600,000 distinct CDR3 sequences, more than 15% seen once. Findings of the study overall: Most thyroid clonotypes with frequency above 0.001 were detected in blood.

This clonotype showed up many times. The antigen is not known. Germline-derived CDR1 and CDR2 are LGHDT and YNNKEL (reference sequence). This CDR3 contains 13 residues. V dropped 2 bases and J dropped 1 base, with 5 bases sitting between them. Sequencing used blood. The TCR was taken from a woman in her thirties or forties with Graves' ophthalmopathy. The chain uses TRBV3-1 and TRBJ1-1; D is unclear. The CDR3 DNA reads TGTGCCAGCAGCCAACAGAGGAACACTGAAGCTTTCTTT. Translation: CASSQQRNTEAFF.